One and the same sample provided the 10 T cell receptor beta chains below, sequenced in a study of metastatic and nonmetastatic thyroid tumors. Prior to thyroid surgery, none of the patients had received any treatment. TCRdb reprocessed the PCR reads via MiXCR. The repertoire includes some 25,000 clones, 15% of them detected once, and roughly 3.4% sits in the top ten. The sequenced sample was blood. Receptors were obtained from a female donor with papillary thyroid cancer or a benign thyroid nodule (not recorded which). Some clones in this sample may be carry-over from other donors' samples.

In its sample, this clone is medium-sized (0.01 to 0.1%). This chain connects TRBV20-1 to TRBJ1-1, with TRBD1 matching over 11 bases. J lost 4 bases, V lost 3 bases, and 4 bases had no gene match. Germline lookup yields CDR1 DFQATT and CDR2 SNEGSKA (reference sequence). The length of the CDR3 is 14 residues. CDR3 bases: TGCAGTGCTAGGGACAGGGGGCGCCTCACTGAAGCTTTCTTT. It yields the protein CSARDRGRLTEAFF.

The chain carries TRBV20-1 and TRBJ2-7; 13 positions match TRBD2. V dropped 2 bases and J dropped 7; count of bases not matched to a gene: 5. There are 14 residues in the CDR3. CDR1 is DFQATT, CDR2 SNEGSKA, per germline (reference sequence). In DNA form, the CDR3 reads TGCAGTGCTAGACGACTAGCGGGAGGTGGTGAGCAGTACTTC. It translates to CSARRLAGGGEQYF.

This clone was picked up a small number of times. Sequence at one end of the junction differs from germline and may be a read error. The chain combines TRBV7-9 with TRBJ2-5; D gene uncertain. CDR3 length equals 11 residues. Germline V lookup: CDR1 SEHNR, CDR2 FQNEAQ (reference sequence). CDR3 sequence: CTSSYTDNQYF. The CDR3, as DNA: TGTACCAGCAGCTATACAGATAACCAGTACTTC.

In its sample, this clone was seen many times. The chain employs TRBV27 and TRBJ2-3; 7 positions match TRBD2. This CDR3 comprises 12 residues. Germline V gives CDR1 MNHEY, CDR2 SMNVEV (reference sequence). The V gene end was trimmed by 3 bases and the J gene end by 9 bases; junction bases not matched to a gene: 3. CDR3 region: CASSFAGETQYF. The CDR3 DNA reads TGTGCCAGCAGTTTCGCGGGAGAGACGCAGTATTTT.

This clone was detected only a few times. The chain has TRBV6-1 and TRBJ2-3, with 11 bases fitting TRBD1. CDR1 and CDR2 (germline): MNHNS, SASEGT. This CDR3 contains 14 residues. The trim removed 10 bases at V and 8 bases at J, leaving 11 bases unmatched. DNA for the CDR3: TGTGCCACCGACCCGGGACAGGGGGAAGGTACGCAGTATTTT. Its protein product is CATDPGQGEGTQYF.

This clone was found many times. The chain links TRBV20-1 to TRBJ1-5; tentatively, D is TRBD1 (6 bases). CDR1 is DFQATT and CDR2 is SNEGSKA in the germline V gene (reference sequence). The CDR3 loop spans 13 amino acids. Deletions cut 5 bases from V and 4 bases from J, with 12 bases between. In DNA, the CDR3 is TGCAGTGCTCAGGACAGACTAAATCAGCCCCAGCATTTT. This sequence encodes CSAQDRLNQPQHF.

This clone showed up many times. The gene calls are TRBV7-2 and TRBJ2-3; D is possibly TRBD1 (6 bases). The CDR3 length is 15 residues. Trimming took off 8 bases at V and 0 bases at J, with 15 bases between the two ends. In germline, CDR1 is SGHTA, CDR2 FQGNSA. Here the CDR3 DNA reads TGTGCCAGCGCCACGGCAGGGGACAGCACAGATACGCAGTATTTT. It translates to CASATAGDSTDTQYF.

This clone was found many times. This sequence joins TRBV28 and TRBJ2-1; TRBD1 aligns across 9 bases. Germline assignment: CDR1 MDHEN and CDR2 SYDVKM. The CDR3 is 15 amino acids. The junction had 5 bases not matched to a gene; V was cut back by 4 bases and J by 4 bases. CDR3 protein: CASSSGQGPYNEQFF. DNA for the CDR3: TGTGCCAGCAGTTCCGGACAGGGGCCATACAATGAGCAGTTCTTC.

This clone came up many times. The chain recombines TRBV12-3 or TRBV12-4 with TRBJ2-3; D remains ambiguous. V was clipped by 4 bases and J by 7 bases, with 6 bases between them. CDR3 length: 11 amino acids. CDR3 bases: TGTGCCAGCAGTTCGGAGTATACGCAGTATTTT. It yields the protein CASSSEYTQYF.

This clone occurred many times. CDR3 coding DNA: TGTGCCAGTAGGTTACTAGCGGGAGGTAACGGGGAGCTGTTTTTT. As protein: CASRLLAGGNGELFF. This chain joins TRBV19 and TRBJ2-2, with TRBD2 identical over 12 bases. The germline V gene encodes CDR1 LNHDA and CDR2 SQIVND (reference sequence). The CDR3 has 15 residues. V dropped 6 bases and J dropped 7; count of bases not matched to a gene: 6.